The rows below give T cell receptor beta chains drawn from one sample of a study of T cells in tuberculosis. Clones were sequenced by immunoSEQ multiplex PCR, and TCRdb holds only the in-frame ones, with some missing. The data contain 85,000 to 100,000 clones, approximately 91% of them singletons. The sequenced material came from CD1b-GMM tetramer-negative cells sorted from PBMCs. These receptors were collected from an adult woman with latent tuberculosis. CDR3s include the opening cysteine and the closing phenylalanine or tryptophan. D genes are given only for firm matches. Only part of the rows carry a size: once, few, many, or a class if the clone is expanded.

TGTGCCAGCAGTGAAGAAGAGTCGATTGATACGCAGTATTTT,CASSEEESIDTQYF,TRBJ2-3,-,TRBV2,once
TGTGCCAGCAGCTTAGCGGGGACTAGCGGGGGCCCCAAGTATTTT,CASSLAGTSGGPKYF,TRBJ2-3,TRBD2,TRBV7-9,-
TGTGCCAGCAGTGAAACCAGTCCATCCCCTGGAAACACCATATATTTT,CASSETSPSPGNTIYF,TRBJ1-3,-,TRBV2,-
TGTGCCATCAGTGAGGCACCGGGACAGGGGAAAGAGACCCAGTACTTC,CAISEAPGQGKETQYF,TRBJ2-5,TRBD1,TRBV10-3,-
TGTGCCAGCAGCTTAAGGGGGGGCGGGTACGCGAACACCGGGGAGCTGTTTTTT,CASSLRGGGYANTGELFF,TRBJ2-2,-,TRBV7-3,-
TGTGGGCCTTTTTGGAGCAATCAGCCCCAGCATTTT,CGPFWSNQPQHF,TRBJ1-5,-,TRBV6-6,once
TGCAGCGTGGGATACAGGGGATCCTACGAGCAGTACTTC,CSVGYRGSYEQYF,TRBJ2-7,TRBD1,TRBV29-1,-
TGTGCCAGCAGCTCCTCATTCGCGGGGGGACAAGAGACCCAGTACTTC,CASSSSFAGGQETQYF,TRBJ2-5,TRBD2,TRBV7-2,-
TGTGCCAGCAACAGGGTGATGAACACTGAAGCTTTCTTT,CASNRVMNTEAFF,TRBJ1-1,-,TRBV2,-
TGCGCCAGCAGCTTGGGACCGAGGGCCTACGAGCAGTACTTC,CASSLGPRAYEQYF,TRBJ2-7,-,TRBV5-1,-
TGTGCCAGCAGTAGGACAGATCTTAACTATGGCTACACCTTC,CASSRTDLNYGYTF,TRBJ1-2,-,TRBV27,-
TGTGCCAGCAGTGAAGGAGTCGGAGGGCCCCAGCATTTT,CASSEGVGGPQHF,TRBJ1-5,-,TRBV6-1,-
TGTGCCTGGAGCTCTTGGGGGGGATCTGGAAACACCATATATTTT,CAWSSWGGSGNTIYF,TRBJ1-3,-,TRBV30,-
TGTGCCAGTAGCGAAGGACAGGGGGCGCATTATGAGCAGTTCTTC,CASSEGQGAHYEQFF,TRBJ2-1,TRBD1,TRBV19,-
TGTGCAAGTCGCATCACCCGGGACAGGGATCTTACTGGTAATGAAAAACTGTTTTTT,CASRITRDRDLTGNEKLFF,TRBJ1-4,-,TRBV12-2,-
TGCGCCAGCAGCCAATTCCGAGGGGGGGGGCGAGGAGATACGCAGTATTTT,CASSQFRGGGRGDTQYF,TRBJ2-3,-,TRBV4-1,-
TGCGCCAGCAGCCTCCTGTCCGCGGAGGCTTCGGGAAACACCATATATTTT,CASSLLSAEASGNTIYF,TRBJ1-3,-,TRBV5-1,-
TGTGCCTGCCCGGGACAGGGGTCCTACAATGAGCAGTTCTTC,CACPGQGSYNEQFF,TRBJ2-1,TRBD1,TRBV30,-
TGTGCCATCAGTTCCTTCAGCTCTGGAAACACCATATATTTT,CAISSFSSGNTIYF,TRBJ1-3,-,TRBV10-3,-
TGTGCCAGCAGCCCGACAGGGGTCTACAATGAGCAGTTCTTC,CASSPTGVYNEQFF,TRBJ2-1,TRBD1,TRBV6-1,-
TGTGCCAGCAGCCCAGCAGGGGCCCTCCGGGAGACCCAGTACTTC,CASSPAGALRETQYF,TRBJ2-5,-,TRBV7-2,few
TGCAGCGTTTACACTAGCGGGGGCACCTACAATGAGCAGTTCTTC,CSVYTSGGTYNEQFF,TRBJ2-1,TRBD2,TRBV29-1,-
TGTGCCAGCAGCACGACAGGGGGCCTGGATACGCAGTATTTT,CASSTTGGLDTQYF,TRBJ2-3,TRBD1,TRBV9,-
TGTGCCAGCAGTGAATGGGCCGGGGGTACTGAAGCTTTCTTT,CASSEWAGGTEAFF,TRBJ1-1,-,TRBV25-1,-
TGTGCCAGCAGCTTACTCGAGTACGGGGGAAAGGAGCAGTTCTTC,CASSLLEYGGKEQFF,TRBJ2-1,-,TRBV11-2,-
TGCGCCAGCAGCTTGCAGGGGGGTATGAACACTGAAGCTTTCTTT,CASSLQGGMNTEAFF,TRBJ1-1,TRBD1,TRBV5-1,-
TGTGCCAGCAGCTTTGGACAGTCGCTCTCTGGAAACACCATATATTTT,CASSFGQSLSGNTIYF,TRBJ1-3,-,TRBV7-2,once
TGTGCCATCAGTGATCTCAGCGGCTATTACTTC,CAISDLSGYYF,TRBJ2-5,-,TRBV10-3,-
TGTGCCAGCAGATTGGGACAGCCTCAGTACTTC,CASRLGQPQYF,TRBJ2-7,TRBD1,TRBV6-6,-
TGTGCTAGTGGTCATTCGAGCGGGGGCTACAATGAGCAGTTCTTC,CASGHSSGGYNEQFF,TRBJ2-1,TRBD2,TRBV12-5,-
TGCGCCAGCGCCGCGGGGAGCCAAGAGACCCAGTACTTC,CASAAGSQETQYF,TRBJ2-5,-,TRBV10-1,-
TGTGCCAGCAGTTTATGGTCGGGGGGTGCCTACAATGAGCAGTTCTTC,CASSLWSGGAYNEQFF,TRBJ2-1,TRBD2,TRBV27,-
TGTGCCAGCAGACGGGACACCTCCTATAATTCACCCCTCCACTTT,CASRRDTSYNSPLHF,TRBJ1-6,-,TRBV6-5,-
TGTGCCAGCAGCTTACTGAACCTCAGGGTAACTAATGAAAAACTGTTTTTT,CASSLLNLRVTNEKLFF,TRBJ1-4,-,TRBV11-2,-
TGCGCCAGCAGTGCTTCCCCTCCCGGGGGTAGCACAGATACGCAGTATTTT,CASSASPPGGSTDTQYF,TRBJ2-3,-,TRBV10-2,-
TGTGCCAGCAGTTTAAGCGGGACAATCTCTGGAAACACCATATATTTT,CASSLSGTISGNTIYF,TRBJ1-3,-,TRBV27,-
TGTGCCAGTAGTATTTCGGGACTAGCGTTTGGCAAAAACATTCAGTACTTC,CASSISGLAFGKNIQYF,TRBJ2-4,TRBD2,TRBV19,-
TGTGCCAGCTCACAAAAAAAGGACATTTTACAAAGTCGGGCCAACGTCCTGACTTTC,CASSQKKDILQSRANVLTF,TRBJ2-6,-,TRBV18,-
TGTGCCAGCAGCCCGGGACTTTCCACCGGGGAGCTGTTTTTT,CASSPGLSTGELFF,TRBJ2-2,-,TRBV7-8,-
TGTGCCAGCAGTCCACAGGGTCAAGAGACCCAGTACTTC,CASSPQGQETQYF,TRBJ2-5,-,TRBV27,-
TGTGCCAGCATTAAGGGGTTGTTGACGAAAAACATTCAGTACTTC,CASIKGLLTKNIQYF,TRBJ2-4,-,TRBV6-5,-
TGCGCCAGCAGCCCGACTAGCGGGGGGCTCTCTGGGGCCAACGTCCTGACTTTC,CASSPTSGGLSGANVLTF,TRBJ2-6,TRBD2,TRBV5-1,-
TGTGCCACCAGCAGAGTCCCCCCAGTTAATGAAAAACTGTTTTTT,CATSRVPPVNEKLFF,TRBJ1-4,-,TRBV15,once
TGTGCCAGTAGTATAAGGTCACGGGGGAACACCGGGGAGCTGTTTTTT,CASSIRSRGNTGELFF,TRBJ2-2,-,TRBV19,-
TGCGCCAGCAGCTTTAAAGGGCAGGGAAACCCGTCTATCCACAGCACTGAAGCTTTCTTT,CASSFKGQGNPSIHSTEAFF,TRBJ1-1,-,TRBV5-1,-
TGTGCCAGCAGTTACTCGACTAGCGGTCCCGGGGAGCTGTTTTTT,CASSYSTSGPGELFF,TRBJ2-2,TRBD2,TRBV6-5,-